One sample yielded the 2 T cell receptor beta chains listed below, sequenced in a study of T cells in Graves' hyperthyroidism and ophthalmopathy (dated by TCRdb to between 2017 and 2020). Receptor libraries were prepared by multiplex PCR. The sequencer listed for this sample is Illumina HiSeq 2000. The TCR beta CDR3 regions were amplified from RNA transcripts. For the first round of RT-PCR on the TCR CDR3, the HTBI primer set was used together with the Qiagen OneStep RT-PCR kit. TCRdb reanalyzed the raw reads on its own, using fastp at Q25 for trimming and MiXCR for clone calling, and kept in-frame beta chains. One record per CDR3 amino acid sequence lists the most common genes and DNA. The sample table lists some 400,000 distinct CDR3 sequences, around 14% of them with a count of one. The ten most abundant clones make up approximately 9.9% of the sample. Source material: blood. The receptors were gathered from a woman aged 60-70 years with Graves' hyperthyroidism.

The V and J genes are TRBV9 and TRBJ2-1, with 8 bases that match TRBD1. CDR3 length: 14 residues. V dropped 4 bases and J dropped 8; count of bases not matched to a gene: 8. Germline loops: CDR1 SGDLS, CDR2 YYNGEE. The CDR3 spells CASSRGTGSDEQFF. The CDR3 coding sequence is TGTGCCAGCAGCAGAGGGACAGGTTCGGATGAGCAGTTCTTC. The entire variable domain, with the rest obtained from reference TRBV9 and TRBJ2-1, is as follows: DSGVTQTPKHLITATGQRVTLRCSPRSGDLSVYWYQQSLDQGLQFLIQYYNGEERAKGNILERFSAQQFPDLHSELNLSSLELGDSALYFCASSRGTGSDEQFFGPGTRLTVL.

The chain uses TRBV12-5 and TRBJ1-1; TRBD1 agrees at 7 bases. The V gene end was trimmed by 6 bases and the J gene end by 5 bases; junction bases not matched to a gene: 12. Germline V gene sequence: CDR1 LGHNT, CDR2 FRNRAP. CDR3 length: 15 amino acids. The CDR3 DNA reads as TGTGCTAGTGGCCGGGAGGGGGCTGTATGGACTGAAGCTTTCTTT. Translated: CASGREGAVWTEAFF.